The 30 T cell receptor beta chains presented below share a single source sample, sequenced in a study of blood T cell repertoires in COVID-19. Assay: immunoSEQ multiplex PCR; the TCRdb copy retains only in-frame clones and omits some. The table shows 250,000 to 300,000 clones, with roughly nine tenths occurring only once. Sequencing was carried out using peripheral blood. These receptors were taken from a woman aged 25 to 39 with COVID-19, enrolled during active disease.

The chain uses TRBV5-1 and TRBJ2-3; TRBD2 matches at 10 bases. Germline assignment: CDR1 SGHRS and CDR2 YFSETQ. The junction had 6 bases not matched to a gene; V was cut back by 5 bases and J by 3 bases. This CDR3 spans 15 amino acids. The CDR3 nucleotides are TGCGCCAGCAGAACCAGCGGGGGGGCAACAGATACGCAGTATTTT. Residues: CASRTSGGATDTQYF.

The V gene is TRBV4-1, the J gene TRBJ2-7; no clear D. The CDR3 totals 14 residues. V lost 4 bases and J lost 6, with 16 bases in between. Looked up from germline, CDR1 is MGHRA and CDR2 is YSYEKL. CDR3 sequence reads: CASSPPSLVGEQYF. CDR3 nucleotide sequence: TGCGCCAGCAGCCCTCCATCGCTAGTCGGCGAGCAGTACTTC.

The V and J genes are TRBV19 and TRBJ2-5; 8 bases are a match to TRBD2. In germline, CDR1 is LNHDA, CDR2 SQIVND (reference sequence). The CDR3 runs 15 residues. With V trimmed by 6 bases and J by 2 bases, 8 bases remained unmatched. Written as DNA, the CDR3 is TGTGCCAGTAGACCGGGACTAGGTAGGCAAGAGACCCAGTACTTC. This encodes CASRPGLGRQETQYF.

The V call is TRBV4-1, the J call TRBJ2-1, with D possibly being TRBD1 (5 bases). The CDR3 spans 18 residues. Trimming left V 2 bases short and J 3 bases short, with 20 bases between. In germline, CDR1 is MGHRA, CDR2 YSYEKL. The CDR3 bases are TGCGCCAGCAGCCAACGCCACCTAGGGGCAACAGGCTACAATGAGCAGTTCTTC. Residues: CASSQRHLGATGYNEQFF.

The rearrangement links TRBV4-1 to TRBJ1-1; D remains ambiguous. V was cut by 0 bases and J by 4 bases, with 12 bases left in between. This CDR3 has 15 residues. CDR1 MGHRA and CDR2 YSYEKL come from the germline V gene. CDR3 sequence: CASSQDRGSGTEAFF. The CDR3 DNA reads as TGCGCCAGCAGCCAAGACCGGGGATCGGGCACTGAAGCTTTCTTT.

DNA of the CDR3: TGTGCCAGTAGGGGACAGGGTACAGATACGCAGTATTTT. Translated: CASRGQGTDTQYF. V is TRBV19 and J is TRBJ2-3, with TRBD1 matching over 9 bases. This CDR3 has 13 residues. Trimming took 6 bases from V and 3 from J; bases not matched to a gene: 1. CDR1 LNHDA and CDR2 SQIVND come from the germline V gene (reference sequence).

The V and J genes are TRBV7-2 and TRBJ1-1; D unresolved. The CDR3 has 13 residues. Trimming took off 1 base at V and 4 bases at J, with 7 bases between the two ends. From germline, CDR1 is SGHTA and CDR2 FQGNSA. The CDR3 protein is CASSLDRGTEAFF. The CDR3, as DNA: TGTGCCAGCAGCTTAGATCGGGGCACTGAAGCTTTCTTT. The full variable domain, with the rest looked up from reference TRBV7-2 and TRBJ1-1, is GAGVSQSPSNKVTEKGKDVELRCDPISGHTALYWYRQSLGQGLEFLIYFQGNSAPDKSGLPSDRFSAERTGGSVSTLTIQRTQQEDSAVYLCASSLDRGTEAFFGQGTRLTVV.

This CDR3 reads CASSLEPYQETQYF. CDR3 DNA sequence: TGTGCCAGCAGCTTAGAGCCGTACCAAGAGACCCAGTACTTC. The rearrangement links TRBV7-8 to TRBJ2-5, with D unresolved. Per germline, CDR1 SGHVS and CDR2 FQNEAQ. The CDR3 sequence is 14 residues long. V was cut by 1 base and J by 0 bases, with 6 bases left in between.

The rearrangement uses TRBV6-5 and TRBJ1-2; maybe TRBD1 (6 bases). The CDR3 consists of 14 residues. CDR1 and CDR2 from the germline V gene are MNHEY and SVGAGI. V was pared by 5 bases and J by 6 bases, with 16 bases between. For the CDR3, the DNA is TGTGCCAGCAGTCCCCCGGGCAGGGGAAATGGCTACACCTTC. Encoded protein: CASSPPGRGNGYTF.

The chain joins TRBV14 to TRBJ2-1, with a weak D call TRBD2 (5 bases). In germline, CDR1 is SGHDN, CDR2 FVKESK. The CDR3 contains 16 residues. Trimming stripped 1 base from V and 4 bases from J, with 14 bases between. This chain's CDR3 is CASSQGGPSGYNEQFF. For the CDR3, the DNA is TGTGCCAGCAGCCAAGGTGGGCCATCGGGATACAATGAGCAGTTCTTC.

This clone was found a few times. V gene TRBV27 combines with J gene TRBJ2-7; TRBD2 aligns across 9 bases. The germline V gene has CDR1 MNHEY and CDR2 SMNVEV (reference sequence). Trimming removed 6 bases from V and 4 bases from J; junction bases left unmatched: 10. The CDR3 is 15 residues long. CDR3 protein: CASSPLSGGSYEQYF. DNA for the CDR3: TGTGCCAGCAGCCCTCTTAGCGGGGGATCGTACGAGCAGTACTTC.

This rearrangement joins TRBV5-6 to TRBJ2-3; D unclear. The CDR3 runs 12 residues. V lost 5 bases and J lost 4, with 8 bases in between. CDR1 and CDR2 (germline): SGHDT, YYEEEE. As DNA, the CDR3 is TGTGCCAGCAGTCGAGCTTCAGATACGCAGTATTTT. This gives the protein CASSRASDTQYF.

This clone is a singleton in its sample. This chain connects TRBV15 to TRBJ2-1, with D maybe TRBD2 (6 bases). Between the trimmed V and J ends, which lost 1 base and 10 bases, there was a span of 17 bases. CDR1 and CDR2 from the germline V gene are LNHNV and YYDKDF (reference sequence). This CDR3 is 15 amino acids long. The CDR3 sequence is CATSRVGGAPPEQFF. The CDR3 coding sequence is TGTGCCACCAGCAGAGTCGGAGGGGCCCCTCCGGAGCAGTTCTTC.

The chain uses TRBV2 and TRBJ1-1; 10 nucleotides match TRBD1. This CDR3 region has 15 residues. Germline V gene lookup returns CDR1 SNHLY and CDR2 FYNNEI. V shed 3 bases and J 5 bases; nucleotides not matched to a gene: 6. CDR3 protein: CASSDDRGRVTEAFF. The CDR3 DNA is TGTGCCAGCAGTGATGACAGGGGGCGCGTAACTGAAGCTTTCTTT. The entire variable domain, with the rest obtained from reference TRBV2 and TRBJ1-1, is as follows: EPEVTQTPSHQVTQMGQEVILRCVPISNHLYFYWYRQILGQKVEFLVSFYNNEISEKSEIFDDQFSVERPDGSNFTLKIRSTKLEDSAMYFCASSDDRGRVTEAFFGQGTRLTVV.

The gene calls are TRBV19 and TRBJ2-5, with TRBD2 identical over 7 bases. The CDR3 covers 14 residues. The V gene end was trimmed by 8 bases and the J gene end by 3 bases; junction bases not matched to a gene: 9. The germline V gene has CDR1 LNHDA and CDR2 SQIVND (reference sequence). CDR3: CASLNGGREETQYF. DNA of the CDR3: TGTGCCAGTCTTAACGGGGGGAGGGAAGAGACCCAGTACTTC.

This chain uses TRBV2 with TRBJ2-2; D uncertain. Germline CDR1 and CDR2: SNHLY and FYNNEI. CDR3 length equals 13 residues. V gave up 4 bases and J gave up 0 bases, with 3 bases separating them. The CDR3 loop is CASSVTNTGELFF. The CDR3 DNA follows: TGTGCCAGCAGTGTAACGAACACCGGGGAGCTGTTTTTT.

V and J are TRBV29-1 and TRBJ2-3; 7 bases are a match to TRBD2. V was clipped by 7 bases and J by 1 base; unmatched bases: 5. Per germline, CDR1 SQVTM and CDR2 ANQGSEA. The CDR3 length is 13 residues. The DNA for the CDR3 is TGCAGCGCCCTTAGCGGGCGCACAGATACGCAGTATTTT. Amino acids: CSALSGRTDTQYF.

This clone appeared once. The chain is built from TRBV7-2 and TRBJ1-2; maybe TRBD1 (6 bases). V was trimmed by 3 bases and J by 4 bases, leaving 9 bases between them. The V gene's germline CDR1 is SGHTA and CDR2 FQGNSA. The CDR3 contains 13 residues. The CDR3 reads CASSFSQGYGYTF. The CDR3 nucleotides are TGTGCCAGCAGCTTTTCACAGGGCTATGGCTACACCTTC.

This chain uses TRBV7-8 with TRBJ2-7; 8 positions agree with TRBD1. The CDR3 is 13 residues long. Germline trimming cut 1 base from V and 7 bases from J; bases unmatched to any gene: 3. Germline assignment: CDR1 SGHVS and CDR2 FQNEAQ. Here the CDR3 reads CASSLGTGSEQYF. CDR3 nucleotides: TGTGCCAGCAGCTTAGGGACAGGGAGTGAGCAGTACTTC.

CDR3 coding DNA: TGCGCCAGCAGCTTATCAGGGGTATGGACTGAAGCTTTCTTT. This sequence encodes CASSLSGVWTEAFF. The V call is TRBV5-1, the J call TRBJ1-1; D is possibly TRBD1 (6 bases). The germline CDR1 and CDR2 sequences are SGHRS and YFSETQ. This CDR3 region has 14 residues. The germline V and J ends were trimmed by 2 bases and 5 bases, with 13 bases remaining between them.

V and J are TRBV11-2 and TRBJ2-1, with D possibly matching TRBD1 (6 bases). This CDR3 spans 15 amino acids. CDR1 and CDR2 (germline): SGHAT, FQNNGV. V shed 2 bases and J shed 7 bases, with 15 bases lying between them. CDR3 sequence (DNA): TGTGCCAGCAGCTTATTCACAGGGAGAGGGAATGAGCAGTTCTTC. The encoded protein is CASSLFTGRGNEQFF.

CDR3 DNA: TGTGCCAGCAGCCAATTTTTTTGGCGACAGCCCTTTAACTATGGCTACACCTTC. It is translated as CASSQFFWRQPFNYGYTF. The gene calls are TRBV3-1 (or the pseudogene TRBV3-2) and TRBJ1-2, with a tentative D call TRBD1 (5 bases). V shed 2 bases and J shed 1 base, with 20 bases lying between them. Germline lookup yields CDR1 LGHDT and CDR2 YNNKEL (reference sequence). The CDR3 runs to 18 residues.

This rearrangement joins TRBV3-1 (or the pseudogene TRBV3-2) to TRBJ1-5; 7 bases are a match to TRBD1. CDR1 is LGHDT and CDR2 is YNNKEL in the germline V gene (reference sequence). This CDR3 has 16 amino acids. V gave up 4 bases and J gave up 1 base; unmatched junction bases: 7. The CDR3 region is CASSRSEGASNQPQHF. In DNA, the CDR3 is TGTGCCAGCAGCCGCTCAGAGGGGGCCAGCAATCAGCCCCAGCATTTT.

The chain carries TRBV2 and TRBJ2-5; 10 bases are shared with TRBD2. Losses at the gene ends were 4 bases for V and 5 bases for J; bases not matched to a gene: 7. CDR3 length: 15 amino acids. CDR1 and CDR2 from the germline V gene are SNHLY and FYNNEI. The CDR3 DNA follows: TGTGCCAGCAGTGGTAGCGGGGGGCTGTGGGAGACCCAGTACTTC. Its translation is CASSGSGGLWETQYF.

Notes on this clone: Other DNA sequences in this sample translate to the same CDR3. This chain connects TRBV27 to TRBJ2-7; 7 positions match TRBD2. The V and J ends lost 0 bases and 1 base, in that order; junction bases with no gene match: 0. The CDR3 sequence is 14 residues long. The V gene's germline CDR1 is MNHEY and CDR2 SMNVEV (reference sequence). CDR3 nucleotides: TGTGCCAGCAGTTTATCGGGGGGGTCCTACGAGCAGTACTTC. Translation gives CASSLSGGSYEQYF.

A single count supports this clone. The chain combines TRBV5-6 with TRBJ2-7; maybe TRBD1 (6 bases). V dropped 1 base and J dropped 1 base, with 12 bases sitting between them. This CDR3 has 15 residues. Per germline, CDR1 SGHDT and CDR2 YYEEEE. The DNA of the CDR3 is TGTGCCAGCAGCTTGCAGGGACACAATTCCTACGAGCAGTACTTC. Protein: CASSLQGHNSYEQYF.

V usage is TRBV27 and J usage is TRBJ2-7; TRBD2 matches 13 bases. Germline V gene sequence: CDR1 MNHEY, CDR2 SMNVEV (reference sequence). J lost 4 bases, V lost 7 bases, and 19 bases had no gene match. CDR3 length: 19 amino acids. In nucleotides, the CDR3 is TGTGCCAGCACCCACCGTCTACTAGCGGGGGGGCGGGGTCGGTACGAGCAGTACTTC. This sequence encodes CASTHRLLAGGRGRYEQYF.

The chain has TRBV3-1 (or the pseudogene TRBV3-2) and TRBJ2-5; 9 bases are shared with TRBD2. Germline lookup yields CDR1 LGHDT and CDR2 YNNKEL (reference sequence). The CDR3 spans 16 residues. The junction had 11 bases not matched to a gene; V was cut back by 4 bases and J by 5 bases. The CDR3, as DNA: TGTGCCAGCAGCCGCGGGAAAGCGGGGGGCGGGGAGACCCAGTACTTC. Translation: CASSRGKAGGGETQYF.

The chain uses TRBV3-1 (or the pseudogene TRBV3-2) and TRBJ1-2; a possible D gene is TRBD1 (5 bases). CDR3 size: 13 residues. CDR1 is LGHDT and CDR2 is YNNKEL in the germline V gene (reference sequence). V was trimmed by 8 bases and J by 4 bases, leaving 14 bases between them. The CDR3 region is CASRGGGFYGYTF. The DNA of the CDR3 is TGTGCCAGCCGCGGGGGAGGGTTCTATGGCTACACCTTC.

The CDR3 is CASRRQGPLGYGYTF. The DNA of the CDR3 is TGTGCCAGCAGGCGACAGGGGCCCCTCGGGTATGGCTACACCTTC. This rearrangement joins TRBV28 to TRBJ1-2, with 8 nucleotides matching TRBD1. The CDR3 runs to 15 residues. CDR1 MDHEN and CDR2 SYDVKM come from the germline V gene. V gave up 6 bases and J gave up 5 bases; unmatched junction bases: 11.